This TCR beta chain was identified during a study of blood T cell repertoires in COVID-19. Across the study: COVID-19 samples, acute and convalescent, were from the United States, Italy and Spain. T cells, B-cell-depleted T cells, or PBMCs supplied cDNA or gDNA.

CDR1 and CDR2 (germline): KGHSH, LQKENI. Trimming shortened V by 1 base and J by 0 bases, and 15 bases separated the two germline ends. The CDR3 is 17 residues long. TCRdb's copy holds only in-frame clones and misses some; the assay was immunoSEQ multiplex PCR. The sample has approximately 260,000 clones; 89% are singletons. This clonotype was obtained from a middle-aged woman who had recovered from COVID-19. The rearrangement joins TRBV18 to TRBJ1-1, with D hard to call. Specimen: peripheral blood. CDR3 sequence (DNA): TGTGCCAGCTCACCACTGAGCCTGACTTCCATGAACACTGAAGCTTTCTTT. This sequence encodes CASSPLSLTSMNTEAFF.